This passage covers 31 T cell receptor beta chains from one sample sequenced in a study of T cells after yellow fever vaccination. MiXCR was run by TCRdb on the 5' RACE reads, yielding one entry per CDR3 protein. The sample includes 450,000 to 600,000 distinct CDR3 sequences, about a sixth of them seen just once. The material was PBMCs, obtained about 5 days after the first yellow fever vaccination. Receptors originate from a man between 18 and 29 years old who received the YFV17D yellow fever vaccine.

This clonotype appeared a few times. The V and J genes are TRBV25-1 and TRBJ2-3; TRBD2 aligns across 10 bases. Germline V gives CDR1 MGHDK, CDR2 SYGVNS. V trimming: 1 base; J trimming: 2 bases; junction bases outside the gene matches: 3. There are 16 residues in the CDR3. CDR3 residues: CASSESSGGDTDTQYF. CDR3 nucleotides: TGTGCCAGCAGTGAATCTAGCGGGGGAGACACAGATACGCAGTATTTT.

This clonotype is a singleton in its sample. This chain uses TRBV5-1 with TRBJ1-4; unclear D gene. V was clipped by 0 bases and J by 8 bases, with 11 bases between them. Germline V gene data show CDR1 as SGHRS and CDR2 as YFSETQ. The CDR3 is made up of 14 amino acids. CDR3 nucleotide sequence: TGCGCCAGCAGCTTGGAAGGGTTGGAGGAAAAACTGTTTTTT. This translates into CASSLEGLEEKLFF.

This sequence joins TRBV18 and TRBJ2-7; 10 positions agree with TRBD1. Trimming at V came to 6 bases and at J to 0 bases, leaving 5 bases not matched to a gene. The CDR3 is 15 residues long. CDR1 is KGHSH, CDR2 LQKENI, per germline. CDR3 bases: TGTGCCAGCTCGCTGACAGGGGGCGCCTCCTACGAGCAGTACGTC. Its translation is CASSLTGGASYEQYV.

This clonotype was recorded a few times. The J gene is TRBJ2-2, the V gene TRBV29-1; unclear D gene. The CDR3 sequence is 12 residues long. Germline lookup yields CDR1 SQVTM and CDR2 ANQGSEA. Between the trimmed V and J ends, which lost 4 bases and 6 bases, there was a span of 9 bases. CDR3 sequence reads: CSVGSGAGELFF. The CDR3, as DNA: TGCAGCGTTGGATCGGGTGCCGGGGAGCTGTTTTTT.

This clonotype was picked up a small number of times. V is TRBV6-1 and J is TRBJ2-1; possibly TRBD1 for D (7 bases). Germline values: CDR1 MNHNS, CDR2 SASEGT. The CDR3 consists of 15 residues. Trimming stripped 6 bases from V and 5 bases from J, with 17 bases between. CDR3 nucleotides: TGTGCCAGCAGCCCCGGGCAGGGGGGTAACAATGAGCAGTTCTTC. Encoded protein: CASSPGQGGNNEQFF.

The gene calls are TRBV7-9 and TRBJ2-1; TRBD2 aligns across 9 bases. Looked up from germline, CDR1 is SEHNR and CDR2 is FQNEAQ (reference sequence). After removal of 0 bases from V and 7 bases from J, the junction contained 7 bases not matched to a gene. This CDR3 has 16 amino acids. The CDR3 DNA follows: TGTGCCAGCAGCTTAGCGGATAGCGGGGGCCCGAATGAGCAGTTCTTC. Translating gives CASSLADSGGPNEQFF.

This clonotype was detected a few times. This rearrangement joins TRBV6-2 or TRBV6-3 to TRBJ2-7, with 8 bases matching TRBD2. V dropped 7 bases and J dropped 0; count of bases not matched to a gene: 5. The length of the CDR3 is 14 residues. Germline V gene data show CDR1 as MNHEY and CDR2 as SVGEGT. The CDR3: CASNAGGTSYEQYF. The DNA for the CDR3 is TGTGCCAGCAATGCGGGGGGAACCTCCTACGAGCAGTACTTC.

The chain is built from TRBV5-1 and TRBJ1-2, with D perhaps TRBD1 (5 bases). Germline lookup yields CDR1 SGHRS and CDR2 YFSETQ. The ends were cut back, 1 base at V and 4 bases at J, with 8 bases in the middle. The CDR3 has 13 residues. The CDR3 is CASSLKTAYGYTF. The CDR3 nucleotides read TGCGCCAGCAGCTTGAAGACAGCCTATGGCTACACCTTC.

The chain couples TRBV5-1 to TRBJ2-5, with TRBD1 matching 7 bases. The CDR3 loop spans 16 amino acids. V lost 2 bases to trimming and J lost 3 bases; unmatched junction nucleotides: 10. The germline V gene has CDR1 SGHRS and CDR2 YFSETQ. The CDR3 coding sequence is TGCGCCAGCAGCTTTGCTTGGGACAGCGGAAAAGAGACCCAGTACTTC. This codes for CASSFAWDSGKETQYF.

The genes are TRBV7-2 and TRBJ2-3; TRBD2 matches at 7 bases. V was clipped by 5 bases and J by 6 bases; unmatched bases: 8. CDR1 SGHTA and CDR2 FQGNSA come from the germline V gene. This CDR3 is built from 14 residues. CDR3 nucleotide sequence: TGTGCCAGCAGCCAAGAGGGGAGGGGCGATACGCAGTATTTT. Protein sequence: CASSQEGRGDTQYF.

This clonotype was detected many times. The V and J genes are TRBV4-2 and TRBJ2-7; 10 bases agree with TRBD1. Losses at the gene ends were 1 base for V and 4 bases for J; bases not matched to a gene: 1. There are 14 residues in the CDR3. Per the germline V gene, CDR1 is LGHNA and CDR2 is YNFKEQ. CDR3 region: CASSQGQGAYEQYF. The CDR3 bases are TGTGCCAGCAGCCAAGGACAGGGGGCGTACGAGCAGTACTTC.

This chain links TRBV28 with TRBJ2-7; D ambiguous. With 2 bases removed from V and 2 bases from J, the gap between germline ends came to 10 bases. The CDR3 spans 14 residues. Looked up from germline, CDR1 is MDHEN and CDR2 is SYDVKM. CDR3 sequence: CASSLRGGTYEQYV. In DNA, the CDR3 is TGTGCCAGCAGTTTAAGAGGCGGAACCTACGAGCAGTACGTC.

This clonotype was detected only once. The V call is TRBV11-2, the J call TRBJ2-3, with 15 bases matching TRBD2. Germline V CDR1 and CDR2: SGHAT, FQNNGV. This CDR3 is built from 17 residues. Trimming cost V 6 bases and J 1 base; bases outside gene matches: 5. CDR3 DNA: TGTGCCAGCAGGTTGGGACTAGCGGGGGGCCGCACAGATACGCAGTATTTT. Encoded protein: CASRLGLAGGRTDTQYF. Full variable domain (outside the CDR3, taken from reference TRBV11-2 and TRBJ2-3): EAGVAQSPRYKIIEKRQSVAFWCNPISGHATLYWYQQILGQGPKLLIQFQNNGVVDDSQLPKDRFSAERLKGVDSTLKIQPAKLEDSAVYLCASRLGLAGGRTDTQYFGPGTRLTVL.

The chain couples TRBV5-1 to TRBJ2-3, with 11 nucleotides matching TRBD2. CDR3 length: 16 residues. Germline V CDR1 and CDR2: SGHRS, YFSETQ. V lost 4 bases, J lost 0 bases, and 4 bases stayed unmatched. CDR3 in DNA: TGCGCCAGCAGCATGGGACTAGCGGTGAGCACAGATACGCAGTATTTT. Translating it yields CASSMGLAVSTDTQYF.

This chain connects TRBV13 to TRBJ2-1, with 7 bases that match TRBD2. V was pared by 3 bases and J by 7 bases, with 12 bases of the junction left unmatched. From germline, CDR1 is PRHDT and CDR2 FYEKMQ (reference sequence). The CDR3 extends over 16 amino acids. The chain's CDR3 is CASSFGGGENFNEQFF. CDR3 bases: TGTGCCAGCAGCTTCGGTGGGGGGGAAAACTTTAATGAGCAGTTCTTC.

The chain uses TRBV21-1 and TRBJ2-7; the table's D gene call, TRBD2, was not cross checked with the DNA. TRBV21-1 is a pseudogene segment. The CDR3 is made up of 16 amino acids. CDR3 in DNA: TGTGCCAGCAGCACTCCGGGACTAGCGAACATTTACGAGCAGTACGTC. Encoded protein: CASSTPGLANIYEQYV.

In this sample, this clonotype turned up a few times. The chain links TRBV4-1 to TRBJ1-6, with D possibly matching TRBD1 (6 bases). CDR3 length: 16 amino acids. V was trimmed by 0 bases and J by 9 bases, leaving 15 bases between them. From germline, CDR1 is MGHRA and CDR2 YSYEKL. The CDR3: CASSQDGGGPSSPLHF. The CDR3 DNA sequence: TGCGCCAGCAGCCAAGATGGAGGGGGGCCTAGTTCACCCCTCCACTTT.

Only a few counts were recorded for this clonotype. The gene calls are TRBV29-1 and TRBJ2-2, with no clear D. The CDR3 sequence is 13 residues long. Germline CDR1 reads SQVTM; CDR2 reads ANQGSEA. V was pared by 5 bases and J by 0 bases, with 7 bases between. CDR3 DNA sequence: TGCAGCGTTCAAATCGCGAACACCGGGGAGCTGTTTTTT. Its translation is CSVQIANTGELFF.

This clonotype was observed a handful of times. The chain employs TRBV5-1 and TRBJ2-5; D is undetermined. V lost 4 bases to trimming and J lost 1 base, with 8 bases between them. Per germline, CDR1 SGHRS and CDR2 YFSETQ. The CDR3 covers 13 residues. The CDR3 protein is CASSAPAQETQYF. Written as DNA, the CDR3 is TGCGCCAGCAGCGCTCCGGCCCAAGAGACCCAGTACTTC.

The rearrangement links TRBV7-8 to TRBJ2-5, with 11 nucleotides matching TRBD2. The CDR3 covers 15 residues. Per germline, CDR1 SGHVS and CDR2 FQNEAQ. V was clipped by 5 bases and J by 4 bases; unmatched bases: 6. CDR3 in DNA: TGTGCCAGCAGCCAACTAGCGGGGGTAGGAGAGACCCAGTACTTC. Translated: CASSQLAGVGETQYF.

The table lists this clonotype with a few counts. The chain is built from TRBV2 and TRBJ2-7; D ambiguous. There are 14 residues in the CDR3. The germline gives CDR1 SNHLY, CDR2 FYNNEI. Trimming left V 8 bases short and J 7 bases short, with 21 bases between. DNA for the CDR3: TGTGCCAGCCCTGAGGATGTCCACAAAGGGGAGCAGTACTTC. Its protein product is CASPEDVHKGEQYF.

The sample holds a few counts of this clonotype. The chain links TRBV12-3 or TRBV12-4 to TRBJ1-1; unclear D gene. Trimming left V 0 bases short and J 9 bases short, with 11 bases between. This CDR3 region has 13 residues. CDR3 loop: CASSLAGQPKAFF. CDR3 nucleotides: TGTGCCAGCAGTTTAGCAGGCCAGCCCAAAGCTTTCTTT.

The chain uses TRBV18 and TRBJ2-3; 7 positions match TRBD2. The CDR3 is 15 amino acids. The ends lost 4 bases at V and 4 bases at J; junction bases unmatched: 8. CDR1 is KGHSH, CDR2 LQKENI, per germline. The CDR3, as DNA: TGTGCCAGCTCACTTTCAGCGGGGACCTCAGATACGCAGTATTTT. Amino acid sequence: CASSLSAGTSDTQYF.

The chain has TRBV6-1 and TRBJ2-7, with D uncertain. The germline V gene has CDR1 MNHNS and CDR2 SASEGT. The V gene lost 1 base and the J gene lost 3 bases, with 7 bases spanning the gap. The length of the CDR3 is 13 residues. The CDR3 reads CASSEEPGYEQYV. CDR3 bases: TGTGCCAGCAGTGAAGAACCGGGCTACGAGCAGTACGTC.

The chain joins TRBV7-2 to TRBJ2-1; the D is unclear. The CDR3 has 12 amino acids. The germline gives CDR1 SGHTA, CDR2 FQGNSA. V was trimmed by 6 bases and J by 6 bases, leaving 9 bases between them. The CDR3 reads CASSSARNEQFF. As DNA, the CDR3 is TGTGCCAGCAGTTCTGCTCGCAATGAGCAGTTCTTC.

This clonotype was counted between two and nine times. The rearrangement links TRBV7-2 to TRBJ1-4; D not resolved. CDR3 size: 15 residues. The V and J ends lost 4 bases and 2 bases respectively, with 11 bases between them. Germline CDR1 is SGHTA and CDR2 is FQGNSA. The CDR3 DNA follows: TGTGCCAGCAGCTCTACGAGGGCCACTAATGAAAAACTGTTTTTT. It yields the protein CASSSTRATNEKLFF.

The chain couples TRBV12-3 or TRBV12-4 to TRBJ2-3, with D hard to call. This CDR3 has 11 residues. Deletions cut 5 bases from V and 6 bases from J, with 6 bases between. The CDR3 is CASSPFDTQYF. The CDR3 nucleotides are TGTGCCAGCAGTCCCTTCGATACGCAGTATTTT.

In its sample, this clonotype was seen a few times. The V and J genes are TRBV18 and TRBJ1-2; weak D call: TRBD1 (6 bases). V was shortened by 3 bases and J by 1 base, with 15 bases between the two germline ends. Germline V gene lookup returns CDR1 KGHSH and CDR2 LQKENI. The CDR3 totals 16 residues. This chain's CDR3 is CASSPLDSTYNYGYTF. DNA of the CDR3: TGTGCCAGCTCACCTTTGGACAGTACCTATAACTATGGCTACACCTTC.

The chain's CDR3 is CASSLVQGINQETQYF. In DNA, the CDR3 is TGCGCCAGCAGCTTGGTCCAGGGGATAAACCAAGAGACCCAGTACTTC. The chain is built from TRBV5-1 and TRBJ2-5; the D gene is possibly TRBD1 (6 bases). Germline lookup yields CDR1 SGHRS and CDR2 YFSETQ. Deletions cut 0 bases from V and 0 bases from J, with 12 bases between. CDR3 length equals 16 residues.

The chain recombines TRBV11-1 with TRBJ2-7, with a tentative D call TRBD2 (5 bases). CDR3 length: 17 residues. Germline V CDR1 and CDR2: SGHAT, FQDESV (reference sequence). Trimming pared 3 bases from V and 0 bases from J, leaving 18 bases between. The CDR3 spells CASSLVLPGRTSYEQYF. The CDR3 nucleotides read TGTGCCAGCAGCTTGGTTCTGCCGGGGAGAACCTCCTACGAGCAGTACTTC.

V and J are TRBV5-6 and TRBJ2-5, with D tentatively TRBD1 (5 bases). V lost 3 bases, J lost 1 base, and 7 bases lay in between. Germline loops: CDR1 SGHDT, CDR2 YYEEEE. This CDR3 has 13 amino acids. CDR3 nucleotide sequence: TGTGCCAGCAGCTCACAGGCCCAAGAGACCCAGTACTTC. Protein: CASSSQAQETQYF. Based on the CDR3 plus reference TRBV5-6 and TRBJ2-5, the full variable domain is DAGVTQSPTHLIKTRGQQVTLRCSPKSGHDTVSWYQQALGQGPQFIFQYYEEEERQRGNFPDRFSGHQFPNYSSELNVNALLLGDSALYLCASSSQAQETQYFGPGTRLLVL.